The T cell receptor beta chain described here comes from a study of T-cell reconstitution after alpha-beta-depleted transplantation in children. Findings of the study overall: Reported findings indicate that, about two months after transplant, alpha-beta T cells came from several hundred expanded clones, which were derived from non-depleted graft cells. One year after transplant, T-cell counts and diversity came mostly from newly produced T cells.

Turning to this clonotype: Its antigen remains unknown.

CDR1 LGHNT and CDR2 FRNRAP come from the germline V gene. The length of the CDR3 is 17 residues. Germline trimming cut 8 bases from V and 7 bases from J; bases unmatched to any gene: 16. Preparation of the TCRbeta library used unique molecular identifiers. TCRdb used MiXCR to reprocess the PCR reads, holding one entry per CDR3 protein. The data contain about 350,000 distinct CDR3 sequences, roughly 17% of them seen just once; the ten biggest clones take up roughly 40%. This TCR came from a male patient aged 2 to 10 who had a stem cell transplant for acute lymphoblastic leukemia, so the T cells may come from the graft donor. This chain joins TRBV12-5 and TRBJ2-1; 11 positions match TRBD2. Sample: PBMCs, mostly from graft donor cells, taken 360 days after TCRalphabeta/CD19-depleted stem cell transplant. CDR3 residues: CASSDRTVRLAGNEQFF. The CDR3 DNA reads as TGTGCTAGTTCTGACAGGACGGTGCGACTAGCGGGAAATGAGCAGTTCTTC. The variable domain in full, with the rest retrieved from reference TRBV12-5 and TRBJ2-1, is DARVTQTPRHKVTEMGQEVTMRCQPILGHNTVFWYRQTMMQGLELLAYFRNRAPLDDSGMPKDRFSAEMPDATLATLKIQPSEPRDSAVYFCASSDRTVRLAGNEQFFGPGTRLTVL.